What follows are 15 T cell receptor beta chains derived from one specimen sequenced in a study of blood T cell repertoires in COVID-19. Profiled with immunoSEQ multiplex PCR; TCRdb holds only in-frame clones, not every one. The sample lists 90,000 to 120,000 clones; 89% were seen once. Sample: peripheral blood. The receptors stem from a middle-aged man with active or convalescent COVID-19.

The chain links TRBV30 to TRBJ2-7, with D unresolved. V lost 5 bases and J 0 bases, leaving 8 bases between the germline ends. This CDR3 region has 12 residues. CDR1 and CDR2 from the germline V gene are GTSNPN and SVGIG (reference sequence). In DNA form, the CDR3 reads TGTGCCTGGGCACCGGGCTCCTACGAGCAGTACTTC. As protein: CAWAPGSYEQYF.

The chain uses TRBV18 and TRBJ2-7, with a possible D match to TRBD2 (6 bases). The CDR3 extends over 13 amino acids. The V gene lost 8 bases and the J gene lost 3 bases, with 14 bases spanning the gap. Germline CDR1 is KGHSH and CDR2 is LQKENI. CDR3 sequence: CASRRGSLYEQYF. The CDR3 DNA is TGTGCCAGCCGCCGGGGGTCCCTCTACGAGCAGTACTTC.

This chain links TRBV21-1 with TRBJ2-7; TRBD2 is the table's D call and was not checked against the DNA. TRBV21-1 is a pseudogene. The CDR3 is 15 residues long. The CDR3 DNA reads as TGTGCCAGCAGCAAACCCTCCGGGACTAACTACGAGCAGTACTTC. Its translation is CASSKPSGTNYEQYF.

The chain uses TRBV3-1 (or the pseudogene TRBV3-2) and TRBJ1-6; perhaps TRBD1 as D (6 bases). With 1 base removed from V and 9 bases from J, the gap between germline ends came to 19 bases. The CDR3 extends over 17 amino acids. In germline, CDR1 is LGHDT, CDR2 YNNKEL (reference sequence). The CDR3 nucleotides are TGTGCCAGCAGCCAAGTCCCTCAACAGGGAGTAGGTTCACCCCTCCACTTT. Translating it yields CASSQVPQQGVGSPLHF.

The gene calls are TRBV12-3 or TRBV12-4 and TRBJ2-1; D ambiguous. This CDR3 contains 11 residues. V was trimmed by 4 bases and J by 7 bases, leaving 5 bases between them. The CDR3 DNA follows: TGTGCCAGCAGTTATCGGAATGAGCAGTTCTTC. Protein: CASSYRNEQFF.

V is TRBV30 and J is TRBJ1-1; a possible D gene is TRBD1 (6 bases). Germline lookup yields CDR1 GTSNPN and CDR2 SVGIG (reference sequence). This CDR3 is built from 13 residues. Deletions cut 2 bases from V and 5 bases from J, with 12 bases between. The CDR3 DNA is TGTGCCTGGAGTTCAGGGGATGGGACTGAAGCTTTCTTT. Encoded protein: CAWSSGDGTEAFF.

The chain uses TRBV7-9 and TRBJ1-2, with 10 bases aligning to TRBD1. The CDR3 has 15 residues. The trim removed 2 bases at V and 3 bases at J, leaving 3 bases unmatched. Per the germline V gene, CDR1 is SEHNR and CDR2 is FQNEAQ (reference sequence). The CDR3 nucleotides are TGTGCCAGCAGCTTATCCGGGACAGGGGACTATGGCTACACCTTC. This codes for CASSLSGTGDYGYTF.

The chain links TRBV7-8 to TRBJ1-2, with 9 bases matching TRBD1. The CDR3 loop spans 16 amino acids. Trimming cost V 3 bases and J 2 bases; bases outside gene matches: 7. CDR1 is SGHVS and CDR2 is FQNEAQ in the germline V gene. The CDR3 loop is CASSLGGTGINYGYTF. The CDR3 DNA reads TGTGCCAGCAGCTTGGGGGGGACAGGGATAAACTATGGCTACACCTTC.

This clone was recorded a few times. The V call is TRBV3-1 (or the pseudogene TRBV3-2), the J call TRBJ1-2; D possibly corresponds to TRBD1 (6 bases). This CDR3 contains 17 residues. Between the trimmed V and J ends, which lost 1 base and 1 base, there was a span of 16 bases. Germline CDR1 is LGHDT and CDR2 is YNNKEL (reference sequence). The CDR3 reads CASSQVGTRTLNYGYTF. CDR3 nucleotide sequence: TGTGCCAGCAGCCAAGTTGGGACACGAACGCTTAACTATGGCTACACCTTC.

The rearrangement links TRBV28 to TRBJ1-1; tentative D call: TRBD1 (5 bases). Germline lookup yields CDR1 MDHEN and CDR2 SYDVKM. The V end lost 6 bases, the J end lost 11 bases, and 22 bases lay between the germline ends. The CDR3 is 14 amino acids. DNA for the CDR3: TGTGCCAGCAGAGGTTCCGGGGGGTTGAGATTGGCTTTCTTT. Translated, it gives CASRGSGGLRLAFF.

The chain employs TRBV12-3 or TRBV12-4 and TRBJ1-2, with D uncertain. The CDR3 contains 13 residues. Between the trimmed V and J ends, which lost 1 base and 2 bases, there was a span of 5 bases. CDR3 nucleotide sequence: TGTGCCAGCAGTTTAGATCCAAACTATGGCTACACCTTC. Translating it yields CASSLDPNYGYTF.

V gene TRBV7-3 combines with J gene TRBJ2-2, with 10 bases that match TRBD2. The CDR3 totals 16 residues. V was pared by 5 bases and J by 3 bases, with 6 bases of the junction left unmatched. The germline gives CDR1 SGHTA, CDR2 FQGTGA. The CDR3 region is CASSPASGSYTGELFF. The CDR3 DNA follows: TGTGCCAGCAGCCCCGCTAGCGGGAGTTACACCGGGGAGCTGTTTTTT.

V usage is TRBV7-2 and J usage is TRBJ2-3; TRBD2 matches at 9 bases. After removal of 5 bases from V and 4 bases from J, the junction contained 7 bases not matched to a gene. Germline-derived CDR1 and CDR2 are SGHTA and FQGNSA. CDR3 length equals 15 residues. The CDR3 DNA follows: TGTGCCAGCAGCGCATCCGGGACTAGCCCAGATACGCAGTATTTT. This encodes CASSASGTSPDTQYF.

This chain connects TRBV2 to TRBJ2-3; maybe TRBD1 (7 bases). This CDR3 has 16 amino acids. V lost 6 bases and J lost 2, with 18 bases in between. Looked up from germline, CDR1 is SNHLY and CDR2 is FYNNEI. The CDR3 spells CASRLQGGQITDTQYF. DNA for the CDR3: TGTGCCAGCAGGCTCCAGGGGGGACAGATCACAGATACGCAGTATTTT.

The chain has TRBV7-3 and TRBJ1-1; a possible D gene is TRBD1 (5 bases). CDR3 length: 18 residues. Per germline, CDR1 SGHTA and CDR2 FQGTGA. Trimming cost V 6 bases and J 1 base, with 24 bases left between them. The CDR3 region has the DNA TGTGCCAGCAGTTCCCTCCCTTCTTGGGGCCCCGGGAACACTGAAGCTTTCTTT. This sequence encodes CASSSLPSWGPGNTEAFF.